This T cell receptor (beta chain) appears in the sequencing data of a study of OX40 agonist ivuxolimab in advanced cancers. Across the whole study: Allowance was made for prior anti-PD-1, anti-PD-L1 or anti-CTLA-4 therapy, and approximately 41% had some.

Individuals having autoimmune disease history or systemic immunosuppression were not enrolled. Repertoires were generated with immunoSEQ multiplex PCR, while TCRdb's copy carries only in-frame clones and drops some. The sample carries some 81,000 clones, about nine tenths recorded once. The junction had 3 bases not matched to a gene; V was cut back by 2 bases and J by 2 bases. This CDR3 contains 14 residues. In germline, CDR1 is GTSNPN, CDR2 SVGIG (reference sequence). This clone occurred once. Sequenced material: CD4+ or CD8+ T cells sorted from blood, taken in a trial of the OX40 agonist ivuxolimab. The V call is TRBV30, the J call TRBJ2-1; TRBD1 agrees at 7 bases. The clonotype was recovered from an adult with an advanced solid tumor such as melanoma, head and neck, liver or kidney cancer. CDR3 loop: CAWSPGQPYNEQFF. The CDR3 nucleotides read TGTGCCTGGAGTCCGGGACAGCCCTACAATGAGCAGTTCTTC. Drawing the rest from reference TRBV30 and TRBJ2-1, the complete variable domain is SQTIHQWPATLVQPVGSPLSLECTVEGTSNPNLYWYRQAAGRGLQLLFYSVGIGQISSEVPQNLSASRPQDRQFILSSKKLLLSDSGFYLCAWSPGQPYNEQFFGPGTRLTVL.